The clone carrying this TCR beta chain appeared many times. Germline V lookup: CDR1 SGDLS, CDR2 YYNGEE. The CDR3 length is 17 residues. V trimming: 2 bases; J trimming: 3 bases; junction bases outside the gene matches: 11. One entry per CDR3 protein results from TCRdb running MiXCR on the RT-PCR reads. The repertoire holds hundreds of thousands of distinct CDR3 sequences, with 13% to 15% as singletons. The chain combines TRBV9 with TRBJ2-3; 8 nucleotides agree with TRBD2. Sequenced: memory CD4+ T cells from blood. The TCR was taken from a female donor in good health, serving as a healthy control. The CDR3 coding sequence is TGTGCCAGCAGCGTGAGGTCGGGGGGGGGCCGAACAGATACGCAGTATTTT. Translating it yields CASSVRSGGGRTDTQYF.